This T cell receptor beta chain was captured in a study of neurological immune-mediated disorders. TCRdb passed the 5' RACE reads through MiXCR, listing each CDR3 protein once. The profile shows tens of thousands of distinct CDR3 sequences, about 3.3% of them singletons. Indicated time point: longitudinal time-point 1 (baseline). Trimming removed 4 bases from V and 4 bases from J; junction bases left unmatched: 6. Germline CDR1 and CDR2: LNHDA and SQIVND (reference sequence). The CDR3 is 14 amino acids. The sequenced sample consisted of PBMCs. This receptor was identified in a woman aged 60-75 years with multiple sclerosis. V and J are TRBV19 and TRBJ1-2; 7 bases align to TRBD1. The CDR3 is CASSTTGTAYGYTF. Here the CDR3 DNA reads TGTGCCAGTAGTACCACCGGGACAGCCTATGGCTACACCTTC.